The next 22 T cell receptor beta chains were all read from a single sample in a study of beta chain features in type 1 diabetes (dated by TCRdb to about 2018). The study at large found these results: In all four CD4+ subsets, TCRB CDR3 length was moderately but significantly shorter in type 1 diabetes patients.

Their target antigens are unknown. The library relied on the immunoSEQ multiplex PCR assay. The entire isolated RNA was reverse transcribed using the High Capacity cDNA Reverse Transcription Kit, and thus expressed TCRB transcripts were sequenced. Sourced from immuneACCESS, this table was stored by TCRdb with only in-frame sequences that have V and J called. A share of the clones is absent; for the studies checked, an unresolved V gene accounts for under half, and the remainder has no known explanation. The sample includes about 270,000 clones, with roughly an eighth observed a single time. The ten largest clones take up under 0.02% of the sample. Input material: naive CD4+ T cells from blood. The cell subset or site label, read with the paper, signifies: true naive CD4+ T cells. The receptors shown here come from a man aged 25-45 years with type 1 diabetes.

This clone was found a few times. V gene TRBV6-5 combines with J gene TRBJ2-7, with TRBD2 matching over 12 bases. Germline assignment: CDR1 MNHEY and CDR2 SVGAGI. The junction had 4 bases not matched to a gene; V was cut back by 4 bases and J by 6 bases. CDR3 length: 14 amino acids. The CDR3 reads CASSWTSGKSEQYF. The CDR3, as DNA: TGTGCCAGCAGTTGGACTAGCGGGAAGAGCGAGCAGTACTTC.

This clone was detected a few times. The chain carries TRBV28 and TRBJ2-1; the D is unclear. From germline, CDR1 is MDHEN and CDR2 SYDVKM. The CDR3 consists of 13 residues. V shed 5 bases and J shed 6 bases, with 11 bases lying between them. The CDR3 region is CASSPSVGNEQFF. The CDR3 bases are TGTGCCAGCAGTCCGTCGGTTGGCAATGAGCAGTTCTTC.

This clone has only a few counts. The rearrangement links TRBV29-1 to TRBJ2-7; TRBD2 aligns across 13 bases. Germline CDR1 is SQVTM and CDR2 is ANQGSEA. The CDR3 runs 13 residues. J gave up 6 bases and V 7 bases, and 6 bases lay outside the gene matches. CDR3 region: CSAKLAGGSEQYF. In nucleotides, the CDR3 is TGCAGCGCCAAACTAGCGGGAGGGAGCGAGCAGTACTTC.

J is TRBJ2-7 and V is TRBV5-1, with 9 bases lining up with TRBD1. The CDR3 has 17 residues. The germline CDR1 and CDR2 sequences are SGHRS and YFSETQ. After removal of 4 bases from V and 3 bases from J, the junction contained 14 bases not matched to a gene. The CDR3 DNA is TGCGCCAGCAGCGTGGGACAGGGCCTCACCTTCGACTACGAGCAGTACTTC. This encodes CASSVGQGLTFDYEQYF.

The chain employs TRBV7-9 and TRBJ1-1, with D hard to call. The CDR3 length is 13 residues. Germline V gene sequence: CDR1 SEHNR, CDR2 FQNEAQ (reference sequence). V was pared by 5 bases and J by 1 base, with 8 bases between. As DNA, the CDR3 is TGTGCCAGCAGCCAGGAGGGGAACACTGAAGCTTTCTTT. Translating gives CASSQEGNTEAFF.

The genes are TRBV5-4 and TRBJ2-5; TRBD2 agrees at 9 bases. The V segment lost 10 bases and the J segment 1 base; nucleotides outside the gene matches: 8. This CDR3 comprises 14 residues. Germline loops: CDR1 SGHNT, CDR2 YYREEE (reference sequence). For the CDR3, the DNA is TGTGCCTACGGTGAAGCGGGGGGCCAAGAGACCCAGTACTTC. Protein product: CAYGEAGGQETQYF.

This clone was detected only a few times. This chain uses TRBV6-5 with TRBJ2-2; 7 bases are a match to TRBD2. The CDR3 has 13 amino acids. Germline lookup yields CDR1 MNHEY and CDR2 SVGAGI. V lost 6 bases and J lost 6; bases outside the gene matches: 4. In nucleotides, the CDR3 is TGTGCCAGCAGGCCCCTAGCGGCCGGGGAGCTGTTTTTT. Translating gives CASRPLAAGELFF.

This clone came up a few times. The rearrangement joins TRBV4-3 to TRBJ2-7; 8 nucleotides match TRBD2. The CDR3 consists of 15 residues. V was clipped by 1 base and J by 2 bases; unmatched bases: 4. Germline V lookup: CDR1 LGHNA, CDR2 YSLEER. This chain's CDR3 is CASSQGPGLAYEQYF. Written as DNA, the CDR3 is TGCGCCAGCAGCCAAGGTCCGGGACTAGCCTACGAGCAGTACTTC.

This chain links TRBV19 with TRBJ2-1; 8 bases agree with TRBD2. This CDR3 contains 14 residues. Looked up from germline, CDR1 is LNHDA and CDR2 is SQIVND (reference sequence). The junction had 5 bases not matched to a gene; V was cut back by 5 bases and J by 5 bases. CDR3 DNA sequence: TGTGCCAGTAGTCAGCGGGAGAGGCACAATGAGCAGTTCTTC. Residues: CASSQRERHNEQFF.

This clone has more than one count but fewer than ten. This chain connects TRBV18 to TRBJ2-2, with no clear D. Trimming cost V 2 bases and J 3 bases, with 10 bases left between them. The germline V gene encodes CDR1 KGHSH and CDR2 LQKENI. The CDR3 length is 15 residues. The CDR3 DNA sequence: TGTGCCAGCTCACCAACAGAATGGGACACCGGGGAGCTGTTTTTT. Protein product: CASSPTEWDTGELFF.

This CDR3 reads CATSRVLLEDRDFTSYEQYF. The CDR3 DNA reads as TGTGCCACCAGCAGAGTCTTATTAGAGGACAGGGACTTTACTTCCTACGAGCAGTACTTC. The gene calls are TRBV15 and TRBJ2-7, with 8 positions matching TRBD1. The CDR3 has 20 residues. Germline CDR1 LNHNV, CDR2 YYDKDF (reference sequence). Germline trimming cut 1 base from V and 1 base from J; bases unmatched to any gene: 18.

The chain's CDR3 is CASSVAGQMNTEAFF. For the CDR3, the DNA is TGTGCCAGCAGCGTAGCGGGACAAATGAACACTGAAGCTTTCTTT. The V gene is TRBV9, the J gene TRBJ1-1, with TRBD1 as a possible D gene (6 bases). Germline CDR1 SGDLS, CDR2 YYNGEE. V gave up 0 bases and J gave up 0 bases, with 9 bases separating them. The CDR3 spans 15 residues.

The rearrangement joins TRBV7-9 to TRBJ2-7, with 8 positions matching TRBD2. With 8 bases clipped from V and 2 bases from J, the junction kept 8 bases outside the gene matches. The CDR3 has 14 residues. Germline CDR1 and CDR2: SEHNR and FQNEAQ (reference sequence). The CDR3 protein is CASGLTSGTYEQYF. The CDR3, as DNA: TGTGCCAGCGGACTAACTAGCGGCACCTACGAGCAGTACTTC.

V is TRBV6-1 and J is TRBJ2-7; D is uncertain. This CDR3 has 14 residues. V lost 8 bases and J lost 1, with 15 bases in between. Germline V gene data show CDR1 as MNHNS and CDR2 as SASEGT. The CDR3 DNA reads TGTGCCAGCCAGATGGTTGGAGTATCCTACGAGCAGTACTTC. This sequence encodes CASQMVGVSYEQYF.

This CDR3 is CATSRDLRGSDTEAFF. In DNA form, the CDR3 reads TGTGCCACCAGCAGAGATCTCAGGGGGTCGGACACTGAAGCTTTCTTT. This chain uses TRBV15 with TRBJ1-1, with 7 bases identical to TRBD1. CDR1 LNHNV and CDR2 YYDKDF come from the germline V gene (reference sequence). V shed 0 bases and J 3 bases; nucleotides not matched to a gene: 7. The CDR3 is 16 amino acids.

The table lists this clone with a few counts. The gene calls are TRBV28 and TRBJ2-7, with TRBD2 matching 12 bases. The CDR3 is 16 amino acids. CDR1 MDHEN and CDR2 SYDVKM come from the germline V gene. The V gene end was trimmed by 6 bases and the J gene end by 4 bases; junction bases not matched to a gene: 10. The CDR3 spells CASSLVTSGSAYEQYF. The CDR3 DNA sequence: TGTGCCAGCAGCCTGGTGACTAGCGGGAGTGCGTACGAGCAGTACTTC.

V is TRBV5-6 and J is TRBJ1-2; 9 positions agree with TRBD1. The CDR3 length is 15 residues. CDR1 and CDR2 from the germline V gene are SGHDT and YYEEEE. J was trimmed by 5 bases and V by 4 bases; bases with no gene match: 9. CDR3 nucleotide sequence: TGTGCCAGCAGCAAGCCGGGACAGGGTCCATATGGCTACACCTTC. Translated: CASSKPGQGPYGYTF.

The chain is built from TRBV25-1 and TRBJ2-3; the D is unclear. CDR1 is MGHDK, CDR2 SYGVNS, per germline. The CDR3 totals 14 residues. Trimming left V 0 bases short and J 3 bases short, with 7 bases between. The CDR3 loop is CASSEYSPTDTQYF. CDR3 nucleotide sequence: TGTGCCAGCAGTGAATATTCTCCGACAGATACGCAGTATTTT.

The V call is TRBV5-1, the J call TRBJ2-2, with 8 bases fitting TRBD1. Germline lookup yields CDR1 SGHRS and CDR2 YFSETQ. The CDR3 has 15 amino acids. V gave up 3 bases and J gave up 5 bases; unmatched junction bases: 6. CDR3 nucleotide sequence: TGCGCCAGCAGCTCTCGGACAGGGACAACCGGGGAGCTGTTTTTT. It codes for CASSSRTGTTGELFF.

The chain recombines TRBV15 with TRBJ1-1; D remains ambiguous. Germline lookup yields CDR1 LNHNV and CDR2 YYDKDF (reference sequence). This CDR3 has 12 residues. The ends were cut back, 4 bases at V and 6 bases at J, with 9 bases in the middle. Here the CDR3 reads CATSTAGAEAFF. The CDR3 DNA follows: TGTGCCACCAGCACAGCGGGCGCTGAAGCTTTCTTT.

This clone was counted a few times. This chain uses TRBV7-2 with TRBJ2-7, with D perhaps TRBD1 (5 bases). The CDR3 has 15 residues. Germline-derived CDR1 and CDR2 are SGHTA and FQGNSA. The V gene lost 3 bases and the J gene lost 3 bases, with 15 bases spanning the gap. For the CDR3, the DNA is TGTGCCAGCAGCTTTGATCAGGGTGTGATCTACGAGCAGTACTTC. Residues: CASSFDQGVIYEQYF.

The chain couples TRBV7-9 to TRBJ2-7; D perhaps matches TRBD2 (5 bases). V lost 5 bases, J lost 5 bases, and 16 bases lay in between. CDR3 length: 14 residues. Germline CDR1 SEHNR, CDR2 FQNEAQ (reference sequence). DNA of the CDR3: TGTGCCAGCAGCAGGGTGAGGGTTGGGGACGAGCAGTACTTC. It is translated as CASSRVRVGDEQYF.